This T cell receptor (beta chain) is drawn from a study of CD8+ T cells in alopecia areata. Study background: Once tofacitinib had been taken for 6 to 18 months, 6 months off drug followed.

Findings of the study overall: Mouse data revealed clearer TCR sharing than patient data did, a gap possibly tied to HLA. During tofacitinib treatment, many expanded lesional clones remained in scalp and blood. Higher clonality than in normal scalp was seen in lesional scalp, especially alopecia totalis/universalis.

Following extraction, RNA underwent reverse transcription to cDNA, which served as the sequencing template. TCRdb keeps only in-frame clones here, not all; method: immunoSEQ multiplex PCR. The sample lists fewer than 200,000 clones; about three fifths were seen once. This sample's treatment: oral pan-JAK inhibitor, 5-10 mg twice daily. As concerns this clone: Its target is unknown.

The sample here was CD8+ T cells sorted from blood, taken at week 24, from a patient treated with tofacitinib. The receptor was derived from a human donor with alopecia areata.

CDR3 nucleotides: TGTGCCAGCAGAGCCGGACAGAATTATGGCTACACCTTC. Translation: CASRAGQNYGYTF. This chain links TRBV6-4 with TRBJ1-2; D is perhaps TRBD1 (6 bases). The CDR3 contains 13 residues. The V and J ends lost 6 bases and 5 bases respectively, with 13 bases between them. Germline CDR1 MRHNA, CDR2 SNTAGT.